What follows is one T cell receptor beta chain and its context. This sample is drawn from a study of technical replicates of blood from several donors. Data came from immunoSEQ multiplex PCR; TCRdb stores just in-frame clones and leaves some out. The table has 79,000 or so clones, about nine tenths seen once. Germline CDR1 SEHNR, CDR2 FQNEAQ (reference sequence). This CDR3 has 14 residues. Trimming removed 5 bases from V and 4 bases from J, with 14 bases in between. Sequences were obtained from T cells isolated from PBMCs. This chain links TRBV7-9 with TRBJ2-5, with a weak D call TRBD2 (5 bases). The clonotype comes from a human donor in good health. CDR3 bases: TGTGCCAGCAGCCTCGGGGTGGGTGCAGAGACCCAGTACTTC. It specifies CASSLGVGAETQYF.